This T cell receptor beta chain was retrieved from a study of cytomegalovirus exposure and HLA in healthy donors. The donors were members of the approximately 120-subject validation cohort (separate from the approximately 670-subject first cohort). With respect to this clone: The antigen is undetermined.

Some clones are missing from TCRdb's copy, which holds only in-frame ones; the method was immunoSEQ multiplex PCR. The sample lists under 250,000 clones, 75% to 90% occurring once. CDR1 and CDR2 from the germline V gene are SGHDT and YYEEEE. The CDR3 is made up of 16 amino acids. Trimming cost V 0 bases and J 1 base, with 10 bases left between them. The study, taken as a whole, reports: The investigators catalogued 150 to 200 TCR beta chains as cytomegalovirus-associated. Testing in vitro showed three CMV-associated chains specific for CMV antigens. Whilst most TCR sequences proved rare, a subset of public TCRs occurred across many donors.

The chain joins TRBV5-6 to TRBJ2-2, with D maybe TRBD1 (5 bases). This receptor was identified in a woman in her late teens or twenties in good health and CMV-seronegative. Sequenced sample: PBMCs. The DNA for the CDR3 is TGTGCCAGCAGCTTGGGCCACAGGCGGAACACCGGGGAGCTGTTTTTT. Protein sequence: CASSLGHRRNTGELFF.